The rows below give T cell receptor beta chains drawn from one sample of a study of blood T cell repertoires in COVID-19. The protocol was immunoSEQ multiplex PCR, while the TCRdb copy is restricted to in-frame clones and leaves out a portion. The sample holds around 140,000 clones, around 90% seen once. The sample consisted of peripheral blood. The receptors originated from a woman aged 55 to 70 with acute or convalescent COVID-19. Both conserved end residues are part of each CDR3. D genes are given only for firm matches. Not all rows give a size; the values are once, few, many and, for expanded clones, a class.

TRBD2 | TRBJ2-2 | TRBV28 | . | CASSSHGGGYTGELFF | TGTGCCAGCAGCTCCCACGGCGGGGGTTACACCGGGGAGCTGTTTTTT
. | TRBJ2-5 | TRBV28 | . | CASSAPRETQYF | TGTGCCAGCAGTGCCCCTAGGGAGACCCAGTACTTC
TRBD1 | TRBJ2-6 | TRBV28 | . | CASSPWDSSGANVLTF | TGTGCCAGCAGTCCCTGGGACAGCTCTGGGGCCAACGTCCTGACTTTC
TRBD1 | TRBJ2-7 | TRBV7-9 | . | CASSGRDSASEQYF | TGTGCCAGCAGCGGACGGGACAGTGCTAGCGAGCAGTACTTC
. | TRBJ1-5 | TRBV28 | . | CASSFMGAEFQPQHF | TGTGCCAGCAGTTTTATGGGGGCGGAATTTCAGCCCCAGCATTTT
. | TRBJ2-7 | TRBV29-1 | . | CSVEEVGVNEQYF | TGCAGCGTTGAGGAGGTCGGTGTAAACGAGCAGTACTTC
TRBD1 | TRBJ1-1 | TRBV6-1 | . | CASSLPQGHTEAFF | TGTGCCAGCAGTCTTCCACAGGGGCACACTGAAGCTTTCTTT
. | TRBJ1-4 | TRBV3-1/TRBV3-2 | . | CASSHRGAATNEKLFF | TGTGCCAGCAGCCACAGGGGAGCTGCAACTAATGAAAAACTGTTTTTT
. | TRBJ2-7 | TRBV6-6 | . | CASTPTKGTFVGEQYF | TGTGCCAGCACCCCCACAAAGGGGACTTTTGTTGGCGAGCAGTACTTC
. | TRBJ1-6 | TRBV7-3 | once | CASSSRQAGFNSPLHF | TGTGCCAGCAGCTCTCGACAGGCCGGGTTTAATTCACCCCTCCACTTT
. | TRBJ1-3 | TRBV2 | . | CASSSLNTIYF | TGTGCCAGCAGTTCGTTGAACACCATATATTTT
TRBD1 | TRBJ1-4 | TRBV3-1/TRBV3-2 | . | CASSQDLTGGEKLFF | TGTGCCAGCAGCCAAGACTTGACAGGGGGTGAAAAACTGTTTTTT
TRBD1 | TRBJ1-2 | TRBV15 | few | CATSKGQLTVGYTF | TGTGCCACCAGCAAGGGACAGCTCACCGTAGGCTACACCTTC
TRBD1 | TRBJ1-2 | TRBV3-1/TRBV3-2 | . | CASSQARDSFIYGYTF | TGTGCCAGCAGCCAAGCGCGGGACAGTTTTATCTATGGCTACACCTTC
. | TRBJ1-2 | TRBV10-3 | . | CAISGDSSNYGYTF | TGTGCCATCAGTGGGGACTCCTCTAACTATGGCTACACCTTC
TRBD1 | TRBJ1-2 | TRBV6-5 | . | CASSTGGYGYTF | TGTGCCAGCAGTACAGGGGGCTATGGCTACACCTTC
TRBD1 | TRBJ1-1 | TRBV5-4 | . | CASSHGTGANTEAFF | TGTGCCAGCAGCCACGGGACAGGGGCGAACACTGAAGCTTTCTTT
. | TRBJ2-7 | TRBV12-5 | . | CASGLTLVPPGPNSSYEQYF | TGTGCTAGTGGCCTAACCCTCGTCCCCCCAGGCCCGAATAGCTCCTACGAGCAGTACTTC
. | TRBJ2-5 | TRBV12-3/TRBV12-4 | . | CASSFEETQYF | TGTGCCAGCAGTTTTGAGGAGACCCAGTACTTC
TRBD1 | TRBJ2-7 | TRBV4-1 | . | CASSLGGQGTSYEQYF | TGCGCCAGCAGCCTAGGAGGACAGGGGACCTCCTACGAGCAGTACTTC
. | TRBJ2-7 | TRBV7-6 | . | CASSLAVTVPRGYEQYF | TGTGCCAGCAGCTTAGCGGTGACGGTTCCACGAGGCTACGAGCAGTACTTC
TRBD1 | TRBJ1-2 | TRBV14 | . | CASSRPRTGWGYTF | TGTGCCAGCAGTCGTCCAAGGACAGGGTGGGGCTACACCTTC
. | TRBJ1-1 | TRBV7-2 | . | CASSLEIGSGNEAFF | TGTGCCAGCAGCTTAGAAATAGGGTCAGGGAATGAAGCTTTCTTT